A single TCR beta chain is shown here with its context. This specimen belongs to a study of blood T cell repertoires in COVID-19. Study at large: Spain, Italy and the United States supplied samples that represented acute and convalescent COVID-19.

The CDR3 is 15 residues long. The V and J ends lost 8 bases and 6 bases, in that order; junction bases with no gene match: 9. Germline V CDR1 and CDR2: MDHEN, SYDVKM. In the authors' methods: Reference gene primers were amplified, and this amplification served to estimate nucleated cell counts. Clones were read by immunoSEQ multiplex PCR, and TCRdb kept only the in-frame ones, dropping some. V, J and clone size reflect that table, while D and trimming were determined from the DNA. This sample has around 330,000 clones, with roughly 90% found just once. The TCR sequence derives from a woman aged 50 to 60 with active or convalescent COVID-19. The sample consisted of peripheral blood. J is TRBJ2-3 and V is TRBV28, with 12 nucleotides matching TRBD2. CDR3 protein: CASSSGRADRDTQYF. For the CDR3, the DNA is TGTGCCAGCTCTAGCGGGAGGGCCGATCGGGATACGCAGTATTTT.